Here is one T cell receptor (beta chain) with its context. Its antigen is unknown. The data are from a study of spatial heterogeneity in lung cancer. Study findings and constraints: Mutation tallies in tumors tracked expanded intratumoral alpha and beta TCR counts. Estimated coverage of tumor T cells was about 7% for alpha and 13% for beta chains.

The library protocol tagged each TCR cDNA with a unique molecular identifier. TCRdb used MiXCR to reprocess the 5' RACE reads, holding one entry per CDR3 protein. The data show several thousand distinct CDR3 sequences, around 15% seen once. Germline V gives CDR1 SNHLY, CDR2 FYNNEI. With 8 bases removed from V and 6 bases from J, the gap between germline ends came to 17 bases. The CDR3 is 13 amino acids. Noted time point: sample taken at primary tumor resection. The donors were 70 or so patients with non-small cell lung cancer that was early-stage and untreated. Sequencing of whole RNA from tumor, nontumor lung or frozen PBMC involved no sorting.

The V gene is TRBV2, the J gene TRBJ2-7; no definite D call. This clonotype originated in a male donor with early-stage non-small cell lung cancer. This specimen consisted of lung tumor tissue, obtained at surgery. The CDR3 here is CASFPGPLGEQYF. For the CDR3, the DNA is TGTGCCAGCTTTCCCGGGCCTCTAGGCGAGCAGTACTTC.